This T cell receptor (beta chain) comes out of a study of blood T cell repertoires in COVID-19. About the study: PBMCs, B-cell-depleted T cells, or T cells provided the cDNA or gDNA that made up the material.

As processed by the authors: Amplification from reference gene primers served as the basis for estimated nucleated cell counts. Generated by immunoSEQ multiplex PCR, the TCRdb table keeps only in-frame clones and is missing some. The DNA gave D and trimming, while V, J and clone size come from that table. The table has 200,000 to 250,000 clones, 89% seen once. The CDR3 is 13 amino acids. Trimming cost V 2 bases and J 3 bases, with 7 bases left between them. Germline-derived CDR1 and CDR2 are LNHDA and SQIVND (reference sequence). This clone was seen a single time. The V call is TRBV19, the J call TRBJ1-1, with no clear D. The sequence was obtained from a man aged 60 to 69 who had recovered from COVID-19. Material: peripheral blood. The CDR3: CASSIREDTEAFF. CDR3 DNA: TGTGCCAGTAGTATAAGGGAGGACACTGAAGCTTTCTTT.